This TCR beta chain is drawn from a study of blood T cell repertoires in COVID-19. On the study more broadly: Acute and convalescent COVID-19 samples came from the United States, Italy and Spain. Sources were T cells, B-cell-depleted T cells, or PBMCs; the material itself was cDNA or gDNA.

Between the trimmed V and J ends, which lost 3 bases and 2 bases, there was a span of 9 bases. Germline assignment: CDR1 SGHKS and CDR2 YYEKEE (reference sequence). CDR3 size: 14 residues. A Seattle source enrolled patients during active infection and followed them longitudinally. Study processing details: Amplification of reference gene primers provided the estimated nucleated cell counts. This table comes from immunoSEQ multiplex PCR, and its TCRdb copy is limited to in-frame clones, with some not included. V, J and clone size reflect that table, while D and trimming were determined from the DNA. This table holds about 240,000 clones, around 81% found once.

The specimen sequenced was peripheral blood. The V gene is TRBV5-5, the J gene TRBJ1-3; TRBD1 is a possible D gene (6 bases). The receptor's source is a woman of 80 years or more with COVID-19, enrolled during active disease. The CDR3 reads CASSSAGAGNTIYF. CDR3 DNA sequence: TGTGCCAGCAGCTCAGCAGGGGCTGGAAACACCATATATTTT. The whole variable domain, filled in from reference TRBV5-5 and TRBJ1-3, reads DAGVTQSPTHLIKTRGQQVTLRCSPISGHKSVSWYQQVLGQGPQFIFQYYEKEERGRGNFPDRFSARQFPNYSSELNVNALLLGDSALYLCASSSAGAGNTIYFGEGSWLTVV.